The rows below give T cell receptor beta chains drawn from one sample of a study of CD8 T cells in Susac syndrome. TCRdb re-analysed the immunoSEQ multiplex PCR reads in MiXCR, keeping a single row per CDR3 protein. The table records 150,000 to 200,000 distinct CDR3 sequences, 90% to 95% of them present only once. The sequenced sample consisted of CD4+ T cells from PBMCs. The receptors were sampled from a human donor with multiple sclerosis. The CDR3 runs from the conserved cysteine through the conserved F or W. D genes are given only for firm matches. Clone size is not always given. Where it is, it says once, few, many or a class for expanded clones.

cdr3_aa: CASSYAPGLAGGQYF; cdr3_nt: TGTGCCAGCAGTTATGCACCGGGACTAGCGGGGGGGCAGTACTTC; j_call: TRBJ2-5; clone_size: -; cdr3_length: 15; d_call: TRBD2; v_call: TRBV12-3/TRBV12-4
cdr3_aa: CASSPDLSDTQYF; cdr3_nt: TGTGCCAGCTCACCGGACCTCTCAGATACGCAGTATTTT; j_call: TRBJ2-3; clone_size: -; cdr3_length: 13; d_call: -; v_call: TRBV18
cdr3_aa: CASSLVEQTVGANVLTF; cdr3_nt: TGTGCCAGCAGCTTAGTTGAGCAGACAGTCGGGGCCAACGTCCTGACTTTC; j_call: TRBJ2-6; clone_size: -; cdr3_length: 17; d_call: -; v_call: TRBV7-6
cdr3_aa: CASSGSLGEQFF; cdr3_nt: TGTGCCAGTAGTGGTTCGTTGGGTGAGCAGTTCTTC; j_call: TRBJ2-1; clone_size: -; cdr3_length: 12; d_call: -; v_call: TRBV19
cdr3_aa: CATSDKGLAGLVSEQFF; cdr3_nt: TGTGCCACCAGTGATAAAGGACTAGCGGGTTTGGTTAGTGAGCAGTTCTTC; j_call: TRBJ2-1; clone_size: -; cdr3_length: 17; d_call: TRBD2; v_call: TRBV24-1
cdr3_aa: CASSQMRGRNRELFF; cdr3_nt: TGTGCCAGCAGCCAAATGAGGGGGCGCAACCGGGAGCTGTTTTTT; j_call: TRBJ2-2; clone_size: -; cdr3_length: 15; d_call: TRBD1; v_call: TRBV14
cdr3_aa: CSARESGSAYEQYF; cdr3_nt: TGCAGTGCTAGGGAAAGCGGGAGTGCCTACGAGCAGTACTTC; j_call: TRBJ2-7; clone_size: -; cdr3_length: 14; d_call: TRBD2; v_call: TRBV20-1
cdr3_aa: CSASRKGGVWTQYF; cdr3_nt: TGCAGTGCGAGCAGAAAGGGGGGCGTGTGGACCCAGTACTTC; j_call: TRBJ2-5; clone_size: -; cdr3_length: 14; d_call: -; v_call: TRBV20-1
cdr3_aa: CSAGRGYTF; cdr3_nt: TGCAGTGCAGGGCGTGGCTACACCTTC; j_call: TRBJ1-2; clone_size: once; cdr3_length: 9; d_call: -; v_call: TRBV20-1
cdr3_aa: CASRVAGGNPDTQYF; cdr3_nt: TGTGCCAGCAGGGTAGCGGGGGGAAACCCAGATACGCAGTATTTT; j_call: TRBJ2-3; clone_size: -; cdr3_length: 15; d_call: TRBD2; v_call: TRBV27
cdr3_aa: CASSQPGTGSYGYTF; cdr3_nt: TGTGCCAGCAGCCAACCCGGGACAGGGTCGTATGGCTACACCTTC; j_call: TRBJ1-2; clone_size: -; cdr3_length: 15; d_call: TRBD1; v_call: TRBV3-1
cdr3_aa: CASTLGGRGTNYGYTF; cdr3_nt: TGTGCCAGCACCCTAGGGGGGCGCGGAACTAACTATGGCTACACCTTC; j_call: TRBJ1-2; clone_size: -; cdr3_length: 16; d_call: -; v_call: TRBV3-1
cdr3_aa: CASSRLAGDDTQYF; cdr3_nt: TGTGCCAGCTCCCGACTAGCGGGGGACGATACGCAGTATTTT; j_call: TRBJ2-3; clone_size: -; cdr3_length: 14; d_call: TRBD2; v_call: TRBV9
cdr3_aa: CASSIIYQPQHF; cdr3_nt: TGTGCCAGTAGTATCATTTATCAGCCCCAGCATTTT; j_call: TRBJ1-5; clone_size: -; cdr3_length: 12; d_call: -; v_call: TRBV19
cdr3_aa: CASSLEDRGGGYTF; cdr3_nt: TGTGCCAGCAGTTTAGAGGACAGGGGAGGTGGCTACACCTTC; j_call: TRBJ1-2; clone_size: -; cdr3_length: 14; d_call: TRBD1; v_call: TRBV12-3/TRBV12-4
cdr3_aa: CASSESGSYGYTF; cdr3_nt: TGTGCCAGCAGTGAATCCGGGTCCTATGGCTACACCTTC; j_call: TRBJ1-2; clone_size: -; cdr3_length: 13; d_call: -; v_call: TRBV25-1
cdr3_aa: CASSLAGLAEFF; cdr3_nt: TGTGCCAGCAGCTTGGCGGGACTAGCTGAGTTCTTC; j_call: TRBJ2-1; clone_size: -; cdr3_length: 12; d_call: TRBD2; v_call: TRBV7-2
cdr3_aa: CASSLNLGPQHF; cdr3_nt: TGTGCCAGCAGCTTGAATCTCGGGCCCCAGCATTTT; j_call: TRBJ1-5; clone_size: -; cdr3_length: 12; d_call: -; v_call: TRBV5-6
cdr3_aa: CASSLSRGAPVQPQHF; cdr3_nt: TGTGCCAGCAGTTTATCACGGGGGGCACCGGTTCAGCCCCAGCATTTT; j_call: TRBJ1-5; clone_size: once; cdr3_length: 16; d_call: -; v_call: TRBV27
cdr3_aa: CASSERAGNEKLFF; cdr3_nt: TGTGCCAGCAGTGAGCGGGCAGGAAATGAAAAACTGTTTTTT; j_call: TRBJ1-4; clone_size: -; cdr3_length: 14; d_call: -; v_call: TRBV2
cdr3_aa: CASSHGGSPGTQYF; cdr3_nt: TGTGCCAGCAGCCACGGAGGTAGTCCGGGTACGCAGTATTTT; j_call: TRBJ2-3; clone_size: -; cdr3_length: 14; d_call: -; v_call: TRBV5-4
cdr3_aa: CASSLVGQGRTANPEAFF; cdr3_nt: TGCGCCAGCAGCTTGGTAGGACAGGGAAGGACGGCGAATCCTGAAGCTTTCTTT; j_call: TRBJ1-1; clone_size: -; cdr3_length: 18; d_call: TRBD1; v_call: TRBV5-1
cdr3_aa: CASSFSGGSGSKTQYF; cdr3_nt: TGCGCCAGCAGCTTTTCCGGTGGGAGCGGGAGCAAGACCCAGTACTTC; j_call: TRBJ2-5; clone_size: -; cdr3_length: 16; d_call: TRBD2; v_call: TRBV5-1
cdr3_aa: CASSEQGAREKLFF; cdr3_nt: TGTGCCAGCAGTGAGCAGGGGGCGCGGGAAAAACTGTTTTTT; j_call: TRBJ1-4; clone_size: -; cdr3_length: 14; d_call: TRBD1; v_call: TRBV2
cdr3_aa: CASSRTGSLIQETQYF; cdr3_nt: TGTGCCAGCAGCCGGACAGGGTCTTTGATCCAAGAGACCCAGTACTTC; j_call: TRBJ2-5; clone_size: -; cdr3_length: 16; d_call: TRBD1; v_call: TRBV5-4
cdr3_aa: CASSLLTYGGTDTQYF; cdr3_nt: TGTGCCAGCAGCCTCCTAACCTACGGCGGCACAGATACGCAGTATTTT; j_call: TRBJ2-3; clone_size: -; cdr3_length: 16; d_call: -; v_call: TRBV14
cdr3_aa: CASSDSPYGYTF; cdr3_nt: TGTGCCAGCAGTGACAGCCCCTATGGCTACACCTTC; j_call: TRBJ1-2; clone_size: -; cdr3_length: 12; d_call: -; v_call: TRBV2
cdr3_aa: CSARDPGYSNQPQHF; cdr3_nt: TGCAGTGCTAGAGACCCAGGGTATAGCAATCAGCCCCAGCATTTT; j_call: TRBJ1-5; clone_size: -; cdr3_length: 15; d_call: -; v_call: TRBV20-1
cdr3_aa: CASSLGQGGDEQYF; cdr3_nt: TGTGCCAGCAGCTTAGGTCAGGGGGGGGACGAGCAGTACTTC; j_call: TRBJ2-7; clone_size: -; cdr3_length: 14; d_call: -; v_call: TRBV7-6
cdr3_aa: CASSYSQEWEQYF; cdr3_nt: TGTGCCAGCAGTTACTCTCAGGAGTGGGAGCAGTACTTC; j_call: TRBJ2-7; clone_size: -; cdr3_length: 13; d_call: -; v_call: TRBV6-2/TRBV6-3
cdr3_aa: CASSSRSGQGSLYSYEQYF; cdr3_nt: TGTGCCAGCAGCTCACGTTCGGGACAGGGGTCCCTTTATTCCTACGAGCAGTACTTC; j_call: TRBJ2-7; clone_size: few; cdr3_length: 19; d_call: TRBD1; v_call: TRBV7-9
cdr3_aa: CASSRDPGTSGKRYNEQFF; cdr3_nt: TGTGCCAGCAGCCGGGATCCCGGGACTAGCGGGAAGCGCTACAATGAGCAGTTCTTC; j_call: TRBJ2-1; clone_size: -; cdr3_length: 19; d_call: TRBD2; v_call: TRBV7-2
cdr3_aa: CASREGPSGANVLTF; cdr3_nt: TGTGCCAGCAGGGAAGGGCCTTCTGGGGCCAACGTCCTGACTTTC; j_call: TRBJ2-6; clone_size: -; cdr3_length: 15; d_call: -; v_call: TRBV12-3/TRBV12-4
cdr3_aa: CAWSGGGGSGVGSYNEQFF; cdr3_nt: TGTGCCTGGAGCGGAGGGGGTGGGTCGGGTGTCGGCTCCTACAATGAGCAGTTCTTC; j_call: TRBJ2-1; clone_size: -; cdr3_length: 19; d_call: -; v_call: TRBV30
cdr3_aa: CASSYPSSGRTDYEQYF; cdr3_nt: TGTGCCAGCAGTTACCCTTCTAGCGGGAGGACGGACTACGAGCAGTACTTC; j_call: TRBJ2-7; clone_size: -; cdr3_length: 17; d_call: TRBD2; v_call: TRBV6-2/TRBV6-3
cdr3_aa: CASSPTSGSYEQYF; cdr3_nt: TGTGCCAGCAGCCCAACTAGCGGGTCCTACGAGCAGTACTTC; j_call: TRBJ2-7; clone_size: -; cdr3_length: 14; d_call: TRBD2; v_call: TRBV6-5
cdr3_aa: CASSPGTVVIGRYEQYF; cdr3_nt: TGTGCCAGCAGCCCCGGGACAGTCGTGATTGGGAGGTACGAGCAGTACTTC; j_call: TRBJ2-7; clone_size: once; cdr3_length: 17; d_call: -; v_call: TRBV3-1
cdr3_aa: CASSHSGTANSPLHF; cdr3_nt: TGTGCCAGCAGCCACTCCGGGACAGCTAATTCACCCCTCCACTTT; j_call: TRBJ1-6; clone_size: -; cdr3_length: 15; d_call: TRBD1; v_call: TRBV3-1
cdr3_aa: CASSSGGSGYEQYF; cdr3_nt: TGTGCCAGCAGCTCAGGGGGTAGCGGCTACGAGCAGTACTTC; j_call: TRBJ2-7; clone_size: -; cdr3_length: 14; d_call: -; v_call: TRBV12-3/TRBV12-4
cdr3_aa: CSVFPVPTTDTQYF; cdr3_nt: TGCAGCGTTTTCCCAGTCCCCACCACAGATACGCAGTATTTT; j_call: TRBJ2-3; clone_size: once; cdr3_length: 14; d_call: -; v_call: TRBV29-1
cdr3_aa: CSATSTGTRGAYEQYF; cdr3_nt: TGCAGTGCGACTTCTACCGGGACCAGGGGAGCCTACGAGCAGTACTTC; j_call: TRBJ2-7; clone_size: -; cdr3_length: 16; d_call: -; v_call: TRBV20-1
cdr3_aa: CASSLLGGETQYF; cdr3_nt: TGTGCCAGCAGCTTGCTGGGTGGGGAGACCCAGTACTTC; j_call: TRBJ2-5; clone_size: few; cdr3_length: 13; d_call: -; v_call: TRBV5-5
cdr3_aa: CASGAWGNEAFF; cdr3_nt: TGTGCCAGCGGGGCCTGGGGGAACGAAGCTTTCTTT; j_call: TRBJ1-1; clone_size: -; cdr3_length: 12; d_call: -; v_call: TRBV3-1
cdr3_aa: CASSQDKGTQYF; cdr3_nt: TGCGCCAGCAGCCAAGATAAGGGTACGCAGTATTTT; j_call: TRBJ2-3; clone_size: -; cdr3_length: 12; d_call: -; v_call: TRBV4-3
cdr3_aa: CASSYSSAGGPTDTQYF; cdr3_nt: TGTGCCAGCAGTTACTCGAGCGCGGGGGGGCCCACAGATACGCAGTATTTT; j_call: TRBJ2-3; clone_size: -; cdr3_length: 17; d_call: TRBD2; v_call: TRBV6-5
cdr3_aa: CAWSVRGQGGEKLFF; cdr3_nt: TGTGCCTGGAGTGTACGGGGGCAGGGAGGTGAAAAACTGTTTTTT; j_call: TRBJ1-4; clone_size: -; cdr3_length: 15; d_call: -; v_call: TRBV30
cdr3_aa: CASSLWAGRGYTF; cdr3_nt: TGTGCCAGCAGTTTATGGGCAGGGCGCGGCTACACCTTC; j_call: TRBJ1-2; clone_size: -; cdr3_length: 13; d_call: -; v_call: TRBV27
cdr3_aa: CASSLPDAGELFF; cdr3_nt: TGTGCCAGCAGTTTACCAGATGCCGGGGAGCTGTTTTTT; j_call: TRBJ2-2; clone_size: -; cdr3_length: 13; d_call: -; v_call: TRBV28
cdr3_aa: CASSQNTGELFF; cdr3_nt: TGTGCCAGCAGTCAGAACACCGGGGAGCTGTTTTTT; j_call: TRBJ2-2; clone_size: few; cdr3_length: 12; d_call: -; v_call: TRBV6-5
cdr3_aa: CASSFPYGTGELFF; cdr3_nt: TGTGCCAGCAGCTTCCCGTATGGCACCGGGGAGCTGTTTTTT; j_call: TRBJ2-2; clone_size: -; cdr3_length: 14; d_call: -; v_call: TRBV7-2
cdr3_aa: CASSTPQPQHF; cdr3_nt: TGTGCCAGCAGCACCCCTCAGCCCCAGCATTTT; j_call: TRBJ1-5; clone_size: -; cdr3_length: 11; d_call: -; v_call: TRBV5-8
cdr3_aa: CASSLVGGGDGYTF; cdr3_nt: TGTGCCAGCAGTTTAGTCGGGGGAGGCGATGGCTACACCTTC; j_call: TRBJ1-2; clone_size: -; cdr3_length: 14; d_call: -; v_call: TRBV27
cdr3_aa: CASSFSSGGLHF; cdr3_nt: TGTGCCAGCAGCTTTTCGAGTGGTGGCCTCCACTTT; j_call: TRBJ1-6; clone_size: -; cdr3_length: 12; d_call: -; v_call: TRBV7-9
cdr3_aa: CASSYSFYNEQFF; cdr3_nt: TGTGCCAGCAGTTACTCCTTCTACAATGAGCAGTTCTTC; j_call: TRBJ2-1; clone_size: once; cdr3_length: 13; d_call: -; v_call: TRBV6-2/TRBV6-3
cdr3_aa: CASSRGTATSTDTQYF; cdr3_nt: TGTGCCAGCAGTAGAGGGACAGCAACTAGCACAGATACGCAGTATTTT; j_call: TRBJ2-3; clone_size: -; cdr3_length: 16; d_call: TRBD1; v_call: TRBV28
cdr3_aa: CASSPNTKETQYF; cdr3_nt: TGTGCCAGCAGCCCTAATACAAAAGAGACCCAGTACTTC; j_call: TRBJ2-5; clone_size: -; cdr3_length: 13; d_call: -; v_call: TRBV9
cdr3_aa: CSPRGSLAGGFSYNEQFF; cdr3_nt: TGCAGCCCCCGGGGTAGTCTAGCGGGAGGGTTCTCCTACAATGAGCAGTTCTTC; j_call: TRBJ2-1; clone_size: -; cdr3_length: 18; d_call: TRBD2; v_call: TRBV29-1